The 20 T cell receptor beta chains below come from one sample, sequenced in a study of PD-1 blockade in classical Hodgkin lymphoma. Time point described: cycle 4 day 1 (C4D1), after 5 to 7 weeks of nivolumab. There was relapse after autologous stem cell transplantation in every patient, and there was variation in brentuximab vedotin exposure. Clones were sequenced by immunoSEQ multiplex PCR, and TCRdb holds only the in-frame ones, with some missing. The data show approximately 90,000 clones, around 80% seen once. The source material was peripheral blood mononuclear cells (PBMCs), sampled before the fourth cycle of nivolumab. The receptor set was obtained from a human donor with classical Hodgkin lymphoma.

V gene TRBV7-2 combines with J gene TRBJ2-1, with D unclear. Germline V gives CDR1 SGHTA, CDR2 FQGNSA. The CDR3 runs to 15 residues. The V and J ends lost 1 base and 4 bases respectively, with 11 bases between them. As DNA, the CDR3 is TGTGCCAGCAGCTTAGGCAGACGAGAATACAATGAGCAGTTCTTC. This gives the protein CASSLGRREYNEQFF.

The gene calls are TRBV4-3 and TRBJ1-2, with 7 bases matching TRBD1. From germline, CDR1 is LGHNA and CDR2 YSLEER. The trim removed 3 bases at V and 13 bases at J, leaving 8 bases unmatched. The CDR3 has 12 residues. CDR3 DNA: TGCGCCAGCAGCCAGGCTACAGGGGCGGCCACCTTC. It encodes CASSQATGAATF.

The chain is built from TRBV30 and TRBJ2-6, with D perhaps being TRBD1 or TRBD2 (5 bases each). Deletions cut 2 bases from V and 14 bases from J, with 16 bases between. This CDR3 region has 13 residues. Germline CDR1 GTSNPN, CDR2 SVGIG (reference sequence). The CDR3 region has the DNA TGTGCCTGGAGTCCGGGGCAGGGAGTGCTCCTGACTTTC. Residues: CAWSPGQGVLLTF.

This chain joins TRBV30 and TRBJ1-5; the D is unclear. There are 12 residues in the CDR3. Looked up from germline, CDR1 is GTSNPN and CDR2 is SVGIG (reference sequence). The V gene lost 1 base and the J gene lost 1 base, with 2 bases spanning the gap. The CDR3 loop is CAWSGSNQPQHF. DNA for the CDR3: TGTGCCTGGAGTGGCAGCAATCAGCCCCAGCATTTT.

In nucleotides, the CDR3 is TGTGCCAGCAGCAGTTTTATGGGGGCCAACGTCCTGACTTTC. Residues: CASSSFMGANVLTF. V gene TRBV7-9 combines with J gene TRBJ2-6; D ambiguous. Per the germline V gene, CDR1 is SEHNR and CDR2 is FQNEAQ (reference sequence). This CDR3 has 14 residues. The V gene lost 5 bases and the J gene lost 4 bases, with 9 bases spanning the gap. The full variable domain, its missing parts supplied by reference TRBV7-9 and TRBJ2-6, is DTGVSQNPRHKITKRGQNVTFRCDPISEHNRLYWYRQTLGQGPEFLTYFQNEAQLEKSRLLSDRFSAERPKGSFSTLEIQRTEQGDSAMYLCASSSFMGANVLTFGAGSRLTVL.

This clone was recorded only once. The chain has TRBV11-2 and TRBJ2-7; TRBD2 agrees at 9 bases. CDR1 is SGHAT and CDR2 is FQNNGV in the germline V gene. Trimming at V came to 4 bases and at J to 1 base, leaving 5 bases not matched to a gene. The CDR3 extends over 15 amino acids. CDR3 amino acids: CASSSLAGKSYEQYF. For the CDR3, the DNA is TGTGCCAGCAGCTCCCTAGCGGGGAAATCCTACGAGCAGTACTTC.

This clone was seen only once. The rearrangement uses TRBV5-1 and TRBJ2-3; D might be TRBD1 (5 bases). Trimming removed 6 bases at V and 2 bases at J, with 13 bases between. CDR1 is SGHRS, CDR2 YFSETQ, per germline. The length of the CDR3 is 14 residues. The CDR3 DNA sequence: TGCGCCAGCACCCTCGACAGATCCACAGATACGCAGTATTTT. This sequence encodes CASTLDRSTDTQYF.

There are a few counts of this clone. The chain carries TRBV27 and TRBJ2-5; D gene ambiguous. Trimming pared 4 bases from V and 1 base from J, leaving 16 bases between. Germline V gives CDR1 MNHEY, CDR2 SMNVEV (reference sequence). This CDR3 comprises 16 residues. CDR3 residues: CASSSYLLTSQETQYF. CDR3 DNA: TGTGCCAGCAGTTCCTACCTATTGACAAGCCAAGAGACCCAGTACTTC.

This chain connects TRBV19 to TRBJ1-1; D ambiguous. The CDR3 runs 14 residues. Trimming took off 2 bases at V and 6 bases at J, with 13 bases between the two ends. CDR1 and CDR2 from the germline V gene are LNHDA and SQIVND (reference sequence). The CDR3 nucleotides are TGTGCCAGTAGTATAATAGCCGGGAGGGCTGAAGCTTTCTTT. It specifies CASSIIAGRAEAFF.

The gene calls are TRBV5-1 and TRBJ2-7; 12 bases align to TRBD2. V trimming: 4 bases; J trimming: 0 bases; junction bases outside the gene matches: 2. CDR1 SGHRS and CDR2 YFSETQ come from the germline V gene. The CDR3 sequence is 15 residues long. The DNA for the CDR3 is TGCGCCAGCAGCCCGACTAGCGGGAGCTCCTACGAGCAGTACTTC. Its translation: CASSPTSGSSYEQYF.

The chain has TRBV30 and TRBJ2-7, with a weak D call TRBD1 (6 bases). Trimming took off 2 bases at V and 6 bases at J, with 11 bases between the two ends. The CDR3 loop spans 12 amino acids. The germline gives CDR1 GTSNPN, CDR2 SVGIG (reference sequence). CDR3 residues: CAWSLQGAEQYF. CDR3 coding DNA: TGTGCCTGGAGTCTACAGGGTGCCGAGCAGTACTTC.

The gene calls are TRBV27 and TRBJ2-1; 10 bases are shared with TRBD2. CDR1 and CDR2 (germline): MNHEY, SMNVEV (reference sequence). V gave up 4 bases and J gave up 2 bases; unmatched junction bases: 11. This CDR3 has 18 amino acids. CDR3 sequence: CASSSSPLAGATYNEQFF. In DNA form, the CDR3 reads TGTGCCAGCAGTTCCTCCCCTCTAGCGGGGGCAACCTACAATGAGCAGTTCTTC.

The chain uses TRBV9 and TRBJ2-1, with 8 bases that match TRBD1. The CDR3 runs 14 residues. V lost 2 bases, J lost 8 bases, and 6 bases stayed unmatched. In germline, CDR1 is SGDLS, CDR2 YYNGEE. The CDR3: CASSVGQADYEQFF. The DNA of the CDR3 is TGTGCCAGCAGCGTGGGACAGGCGGACTATGAGCAGTTCTTC.

This chain links TRBV5-6 with TRBJ2-7, with 13 bases aligning to TRBD2. V shed 5 bases and J 4 bases; nucleotides not matched to a gene: 6. Germline values: CDR1 SGHDT, CDR2 YYEEEE. CDR3 length: 15 residues. CDR3 amino acids: CASRRGLAGEYEQYF. CDR3 DNA sequence: TGTGCCAGCAGACGAGGACTAGCGGGAGAGTACGAGCAGTACTTC.

The rearrangement links TRBV19 to TRBJ1-2; maybe TRBD1 (6 bases). The length of the CDR3 is 12 residues. In germline, CDR1 is LNHDA, CDR2 SQIVND (reference sequence). V lost 6 bases to trimming and J lost 4 bases, with 9 bases between them. This chain's CDR3 is CASSKGGYGYTF. The CDR3, as DNA: TGTGCCAGTAGCAAGGGGGGCTATGGCTACACCTTC. The whole variable domain, filled in from reference TRBV19 and TRBJ1-2, reads DGGITQSPKYLFRKEGQNVTLSCEQNLNHDAMYWYRQDPGQGLRLIYYSQIVNDFQKGDIAEGYSVSREKKESFPLTVTSAQKNPTAFYLCASSKGGYGYTFGSGTRLTVV.

The chain carries TRBV7-2 and TRBJ2-7, with TRBD2 matching 10 bases. The CDR3 extends over 15 amino acids. Unmatched junction bases numbered 8, after V lost 5 bases and J lost 4 bases. Germline V gene data show CDR1 as SGHTA and CDR2 as FQGNSA. For the CDR3, the DNA is TGTGCCAGCAGCAGCGGACTAGCGGAGGGGTACGAGCAGTACTTC. As protein: CASSSGLAEGYEQYF.

The chain employs TRBV18 and TRBJ1-2; the D is unclear. Germline values: CDR1 KGHSH, CDR2 LQKENI. Trimming left V 3 bases short and J 3 bases short, with 14 bases between. The CDR3 consists of 15 residues. CDR3 DNA: TGTGCCAGCTCACCCCTTTCGAAGGGAGACTATGGCTACACCTTC. This translates into CASSPLSKGDYGYTF.

The chain links TRBV10-2 to TRBJ2-2; D not certain. Trimming stripped 2 bases from V and 4 bases from J, with 2 bases between. The CDR3 length is 12 residues. CDR1 is WSHSY, CDR2 SAAADI, per germline. CDR3 sequence (DNA): TGCGCCAGCAGTGAGAGCACCGGGGAGCTGTTTTTT. Its translation: CASSESTGELFF.

V gene TRBV6-5 combines with J gene TRBJ2-1; D may be TRBD2 (6 bases). Germline loops: CDR1 MNHEY, CDR2 SVGAGI. V gave up 2 bases and J gave up 4 bases, with 15 bases separating them. CDR3 length: 16 amino acids. The CDR3 coding sequence is TGTGCCAGCAGTTACAACCCCGGGCGGGGTTACAATGAGCAGTTCTTC. Translated, it gives CASSYNPGRGYNEQFF.

The chain uses TRBV7-8 and TRBJ2-7; 13 nucleotides align to TRBD2. Germline CDR1 reads SGHVS; CDR2 reads FQNEAQ. This CDR3 comprises 19 residues. V was pared by 4 bases and J by 7 bases, with 19 bases of the junction left unmatched. CDR3 sequence (DNA): TGTGCCAGCAGCTCAGGGACAGGCGTGGGGACTAGCGGGATGAGGGAGCAGTACTTC. It encodes CASSSGTGVGTSGMREQYF.